The 29 T cell receptor beta chains below come from one sample, sequenced in a study of blood T cell repertoires in COVID-19. Method: immunoSEQ multiplex PCR; TCRdb's copy keeps in-frame clones and lacks some. Here the sample spans fewer than 300,000 clones, about 83% being singletons. Sequencing was carried out using peripheral blood. The receptors derive from a man older than 75 with acute or convalescent COVID-19.

This chain connects TRBV19 to TRBJ2-1; TRBD2 aligns across 12 bases. The CDR3 is 17 amino acids. The V and J ends lost 5 bases and 1 base, in that order; junction bases with no gene match: 6. Per the germline V gene, CDR1 is LNHDA and CDR2 is SQIVND (reference sequence). The CDR3 reads CASSVPLAGGSYNEQFF. The CDR3 nucleotides read TGTGCCAGTAGTGTCCCACTAGCGGGGGGATCCTACAATGAGCAGTTCTTC. Filled out from reference TRBV19 and TRBJ2-1, the complete variable domain reads DGGITQSPKYLFRKEGQNVTLSCEQNLNHDAMYWYRQDPGQGLRLIYYSQIVNDFQKGDIAEGYSVSREKKESFPLTVTSAQKNPTAFYLCASSVPLAGGSYNEQFFGPGTRLTVL.

The rearrangement links TRBV5-4 to TRBJ1-1; 7 positions match TRBD1. The CDR3 length is 14 residues. J lost 5 bases, V lost 4 bases, and 8 bases had no gene match. Per the germline V gene, CDR1 is SGHNT and CDR2 is YYREEE (reference sequence). CDR3 in amino acids: CASSQTGFGTEAFF. CDR3 nucleotide sequence: TGTGCCAGCAGCCAGACAGGGTTTGGTACTGAAGCTTTCTTT.

V usage is TRBV9 and J usage is TRBJ1-2, with 11 positions matching TRBD1. V gave up 4 bases and J gave up 8 bases; unmatched junction bases: 10. The CDR3 covers 15 residues. Germline lookup yields CDR1 SGDLS and CDR2 YYNGEE. The CDR3 coding sequence is TGTGCCAGCAGCACTCGGACAGGGGGCCAAGAGGGCTACACCTTC. Its translation: CASSTRTGGQEGYTF.

Only one count was recorded for this clone. This rearrangement joins TRBV19 to TRBJ2-4; TRBD2 matches at 10 bases. The CDR3 is 16 amino acids. CDR1 and CDR2 from the germline V gene are LNHDA and SQIVND (reference sequence). J lost 6 bases, V lost 3 bases, and 8 bases had no gene match. Here the CDR3 reads CASSIYLAGAPNIQYF. The CDR3 DNA follows: TGTGCCAGTAGTATTTATCTAGCGGGGGCCCCAAACATTCAGTACTTC.

In this sample, this clone turned up once. The chain joins TRBV4-2 to TRBJ2-1; 9 nucleotides match TRBD2. The J segment lost 3 bases and the V segment lost 0 bases, leaving 9 bases of the junction unmatched. CDR3 length equals 18 residues. CDR1 is LGHNA, CDR2 YNFKEQ, per germline. This CDR3 is CASSQELPAGGLYNEQFF. In DNA, the CDR3 is TGTGCCAGCAGCCAAGAGCTCCCCGCGGGGGGGCTCTACAATGAGCAGTTCTTC.

The chain combines TRBV14 with TRBJ2-1; 9 nucleotides agree with TRBD2. The V gene's germline CDR1 is SGHDN and CDR2 FVKESK. The CDR3 is 15 residues long. The junction had 10 bases not matched to a gene; V was cut back by 4 bases and J by 9 bases. CDR3 sequence: CASSLAGVFGGEQFF. DNA of the CDR3: TGTGCCAGCAGCCTAGCGGGGGTATTCGGGGGTGAGCAGTTCTTC. Looking up the rest from reference TRBV14 and TRBJ2-1 gives the full variable domain: EAGVTQFPSHSVIEKGQTVTLRCDPISGHDNLYWYRRVMGKEIKFLLHFVKESKQDESGMPNNRFLAERTGGTYSTLKVQPAELEDSGVYFCASSLAGVFGGEQFFGPGTRLTVL.

This clone is a singleton in its sample. The chain's CDR3 is CASSPRERELWETQYF. In DNA form, the CDR3 reads TGTGCCAGCTCCCCCCGGGAGCGGGAGCTCTGGGAGACCCAGTACTTC. This chain joins TRBV7-4 and TRBJ2-5; the match to TRBD2 covers 8 bases. After removal of 8 bases from V and 5 bases from J, the junction contained 16 bases not matched to a gene. CDR1 and CDR2 (germline): SGHVT, SQSDAQ. The CDR3 contains 16 residues. Variable domain in full (rest from reference TRBV7-4 and TRBJ2-5): GAGVSQSPRYKVAKRGRDVALRCDSISGHVTLYWYRQTLGQGSEVLTYSQSDAQRDKSGRPSGRFSAERPERSVSTLKIQRTEQGDSAVYLCASSPRERELWETQYFGPGTRLLVL.

The genes are TRBV10-1 and TRBJ1-2, with 9 bases that match TRBD1. In germline, CDR1 is WNHNN, CDR2 SYGVQD (reference sequence). The CDR3 covers 12 residues. V shed 8 bases, J shed 4 bases, and the junction held 2 bases outside the gene matches. The CDR3 DNA is TGCGCCAGCCAGGGACAGGGCTATGGCTACACCTTC. Its protein is CASQGQGYGYTF.

As concerns this clone: Within the sample, other DNA sequences also encode this same CDR3. The rearrangement joins TRBV5-1 to TRBJ1-3; 7 nucleotides match TRBD1. Looked up from germline, CDR1 is SGHRS and CDR2 is YFSETQ. This CDR3 is 14 amino acids long. J lost 0 bases, V lost 5 bases, and 2 bases had no gene match. The chain's CDR3 is CASSPGGSGNTIYF. The CDR3 DNA sequence: TGCGCCAGCAGTCCAGGGGGCTCTGGAAACACCATATATTTT.

With respect to this clone: The same CDR3 also results from other DNA sequences found in this sample. The chain carries TRBV29-1 and TRBJ1-4; D is perhaps TRBD1 (5 bases). Germline V gene sequence: CDR1 SQVTM, CDR2 ANQGSEA. V gave up 4 bases and J gave up 6 bases, with 9 bases separating them. The CDR3 length is 12 residues. CDR3 coding DNA: TGCAGCGTTGTAGGAGGGGATGAAAAACTGTTTTTT. As protein: CSVVGGDEKLFF.

This clone occurred many times. The V gene is TRBV5-1, the J gene TRBJ1-2; 8 bases map to TRBD1. This CDR3 spans 15 amino acids. J was trimmed by 7 bases and V by 4 bases; bases with no gene match: 12. The germline CDR1 and CDR2 sequences are SGHRS and YFSETQ. CDR3 in DNA: TGCGCCAGCAGCCAACCGACAGGGGCTTCAGGTGGCTACACCTTC. This codes for CASSQPTGASGGYTF.

The genes are TRBV3-1 (or the pseudogene TRBV3-2) and TRBJ2-3; D is possibly TRBD2 (5 bases). Germline CDR1 reads LGHDT; CDR2 reads YNNKEL (reference sequence). V lost 0 bases and J lost 9, with 7 bases in between. This CDR3 is 12 amino acids long. This chain's CDR3 is CASSQDRGTQYF. CDR3 DNA sequence: TGTGCCAGCAGCCAAGATCGGGGAACGCAGTATTTT.

This clone was seen only once. V and J are TRBV12-3 or TRBV12-4 and TRBJ1-2; TRBD1 agrees at 8 bases. Losses at the gene ends were 6 bases for V and 8 bases for J; bases not matched to a gene: 8. CDR3 length: 13 amino acids. The CDR3 protein is CASSLDREEGYTF. Here the CDR3 DNA reads TGTGCCAGCAGCCTGGACAGGGAGGAGGGCTACACCTTC.

This sequence joins TRBV19 and TRBJ2-3, with a tentative D call TRBD1 (5 bases). Germline V gene data show CDR1 as LNHDA and CDR2 as SQIVND (reference sequence). The V end lost 3 bases, the J end lost 3 bases, and 19 bases lay between the germline ends. The CDR3 loop spans 17 amino acids. In DNA, the CDR3 is TGTGCCAGTAGTATCAGAGTCCAGGGCTTAAAAACAGATACGCAGTATTTT. Protein: CASSIRVQGLKTDTQYF.

The rearrangement links TRBV5-1 to TRBJ2-5; TRBD1 might be the D (5 bases). The germline gives CDR1 SGHRS, CDR2 YFSETQ. V lost 0 bases, J lost 6 bases, and 18 bases lay in between. CDR3 length: 16 amino acids. CDR3 nucleotide sequence: TGCGCCAGCAGCTTGGATACAGGACCAGCCGCGAAGACCCAGTACTTC. This encodes CASSLDTGPAAKTQYF.

The chain is built from TRBV30 and TRBJ1-1, with 7 bases identical to TRBD1. Germline CDR1 GTSNPN, CDR2 SVGIG (reference sequence). This CDR3 is built from 13 residues. V dropped 1 base and J dropped 4; count of bases not matched to a gene: 3. The CDR3 bases are TGTGCCTGGAGTGCAGACAGGGTCACTGAAGCTTTCTTT. It is translated as CAWSADRVTEAFF.

The chain links TRBV11-2 to TRBJ2-7; TRBD2 agrees at 9 bases. Trimming cost V 7 bases and J 3 bases; bases outside gene matches: 7. Per germline, CDR1 SGHAT and CDR2 FQNNGV. There are 14 residues in the CDR3. CDR3 sequence (DNA): TGTGCCAGCACCCTCTGGCGGGGGGGCTACGAGCAGTACTTC. Encoded protein: CASTLWRGGYEQYF. The variable domain in full, completed from reference TRBV11-2 and TRBJ2-7, reads EAGVAQSPRYKIIEKRQSVAFWCNPISGHATLYWYQQILGQGPKLLIQFQNNGVVDDSQLPKDRFSAERLKGVDSTLKIQPAKLEDSAVYLCASTLWRGGYEQYFGPGTRLTVT.

V and J are TRBV29-1 and TRBJ2-1; 7 bases line up with TRBD2. The length of the CDR3 is 14 residues. In germline, CDR1 is SQVTM, CDR2 ANQGSEA. V shed 7 bases and J 2 bases; nucleotides not matched to a gene: 8. In DNA, the CDR3 is TGCAGCGCCATAGCGGGCTGGACCTACAATGAGCAGTTCTTC. Amino acid sequence: CSAIAGWTYNEQFF.

The chain links TRBV7-8 to TRBJ1-1; tentatively, D is TRBD1 (6 bases). This CDR3 is 15 amino acids long. The V end lost 6 bases, the J end lost 1 base, and 15 bases lay between the germline ends. CDR1 and CDR2 (germline): SGHVS, FQNEAQ. The CDR3 nucleotides read TGTGCCAGCAGACCCTTAGGACAGCCGAACACTGAAGCTTTCTTT. It translates to CASRPLGQPNTEAFF.

This clone was seen a handful of times. The chain uses TRBV5-1 and TRBJ1-1; no definite D call. The V gene's germline CDR1 is SGHRS and CDR2 YFSETQ. The ends were cut back, 1 base at V and 4 bases at J, with 14 bases in the middle. The CDR3 spans 15 residues. CDR3 DNA: TGCGCCAGCAGCTTGCCCCTCACCGGGAGCACTGAAGCTTTCTTT. It yields the protein CASSLPLTGSTEAFF.

V is TRBV28 and J is TRBJ1-4; TRBD1 is a possible D gene (5 bases). CDR1 MDHEN and CDR2 SYDVKM come from the germline V gene. Trimming left V 3 bases short and J 8 bases short, with 16 bases between. This CDR3 spans 15 amino acids. CDR3 amino acids: CASSLAGGELEKLFF. In DNA, the CDR3 is TGTGCCAGCAGTTTGGCCGGGGGAGAGTTGGAAAAACTGTTTTTT.

The chain links TRBV10-3 to TRBJ2-1; TRBD2 might be the D (6 bases). From germline, CDR1 is ENHRY and CDR2 SYGVKD. The CDR3 loop spans 12 amino acids. Trimming left V 11 bases short and J 5 bases short, with 13 bases between. Here the CDR3 DNA reads TGTGCCTCGGGACTTACAAACAATGAGCAGTTCTTC. Translated: CASGLTNNEQFF.

This chain links TRBV7-2 with TRBJ2-2; 10 bases align to TRBD2. Germline values: CDR1 SGHTA, CDR2 FQGNSA. This CDR3 is built from 17 residues. V lost 2 bases to trimming and J lost 3 bases; unmatched junction nucleotides: 6. The CDR3 sequence: CASSLRSGGGYTGELFF. The CDR3, as DNA: TGTGCCAGCAGCTTACGCAGCGGGGGGGGATACACCGGGGAGCTGTTTTTT.

This clone has only one observation. The chain carries TRBV3-1 (or the pseudogene TRBV3-2) and TRBJ2-5, with TRBD1 matching 10 bases. The CDR3 sequence is 16 residues long. The ends lost 1 base at V and 5 bases at J; junction bases unmatched: 7. From germline, CDR1 is LGHDT and CDR2 YNNKEL (reference sequence). CDR3 protein: CASSQVSGTGDETQYF. The CDR3 DNA follows: TGTGCCAGCAGCCAAGTGTCTGGGACAGGGGATGAGACCCAGTACTTC.

The rearrangement links TRBV5-1 to TRBJ2-3, with D unclear. This CDR3 comprises 12 residues. Germline CDR1 SGHRS, CDR2 YFSETQ. The V end lost 2 bases, the J end lost 3 bases, and 4 bases lay between the germline ends. The chain's CDR3 is CASSFETDTQYF. CDR3 DNA sequence: TGCGCCAGCAGCTTCGAGACAGATACGCAGTATTTT. The full variable domain, with the rest looked up from reference TRBV5-1 and TRBJ2-3, is KAGVTQTPRYLIKTRGQQVTLSCSPISGHRSVSWYQQTPGQGLQFLFEYFSETQRNKGNFPGRFSGRQFSNSRSEMNVSTLELGDSALYLCASSFETDTQYFGPGTRLTVL.

The chain employs TRBV6-5 and TRBJ2-2; 7 bases are shared with TRBD1. J was trimmed by 6 bases and V by 6 bases; bases with no gene match: 10. This CDR3 region has 15 residues. Germline V gene sequence: CDR1 MNHEY, CDR2 SVGAGI. The CDR3 is CASRPDRVESGELFF. As DNA, the CDR3 is TGTGCCAGCAGACCCGACAGGGTGGAATCCGGGGAGCTGTTTTTT.

The gene calls are TRBV27 and TRBJ1-2, with D perhaps matching TRBD1 (5 bases). Per the germline V gene, CDR1 is MNHEY and CDR2 is SMNVEV (reference sequence). Trimming took 2 bases from V and 8 from J, leaving 18 bases between them. The CDR3 is made up of 15 amino acids. The chain's CDR3 is CASSLISGAADGYTF. The DNA of the CDR3 is TGTGCCAGCAGTTTAATCTCTGGGGCGGCCGACGGCTACACCTTC.

The chain links TRBV30 to TRBJ2-3; 11 bases align to TRBD2. V shed 2 bases, J shed 1 base, and the junction held 8 bases outside the gene matches. CDR1 is GTSNPN, CDR2 SVGIG, per germline (reference sequence). The CDR3 totals 17 residues. For the CDR3, the DNA is TGTGCCTGGAGTTATGGTACGACTAGCGGGGGCACAGATACGCAGTATTTT. This gives the protein CAWSYGTTSGGTDTQYF.

This chain joins TRBV9 and TRBJ1-2; the D is unclear. CDR3 size: 16 residues. Germline loops: CDR1 SGDLS, CDR2 YYNGEE. V was pared by 3 bases and J by 1 base, with 16 bases between. The CDR3 nucleotides read TGTGCCAGCAGCGCGGGCGCGGGGAACCTTAACTATGGCTACACCTTC. As protein: CASSAGAGNLNYGYTF. Looking up the rest from reference TRBV9 and TRBJ1-2 gives the full variable domain: DSGVTQTPKHLITATGQRVTLRCSPRSGDLSVYWYQQSLDQGLQFLIQYYNGEERAKGNILERFSAQQFPDLHSELNLSSLELGDSALYFCASSAGAGNLNYGYTFGSGTRLTVV.